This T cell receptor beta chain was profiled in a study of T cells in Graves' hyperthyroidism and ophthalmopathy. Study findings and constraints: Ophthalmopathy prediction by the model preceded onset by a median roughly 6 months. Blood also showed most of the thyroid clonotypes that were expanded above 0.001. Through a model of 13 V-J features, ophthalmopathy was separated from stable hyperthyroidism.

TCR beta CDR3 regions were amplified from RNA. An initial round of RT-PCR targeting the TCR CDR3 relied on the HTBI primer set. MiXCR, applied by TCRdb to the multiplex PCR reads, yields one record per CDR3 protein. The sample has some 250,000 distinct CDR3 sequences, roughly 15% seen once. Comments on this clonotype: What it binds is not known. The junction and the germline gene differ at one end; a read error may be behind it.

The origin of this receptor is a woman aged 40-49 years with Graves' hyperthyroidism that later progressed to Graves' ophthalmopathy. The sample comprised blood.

The CDR3 nucleotides read TGTGCCAGCAGCCAAGAAAGAGGCACTGATGCTTTCTTT. It specifies CASSQERGTDAFF. This rearrangement joins TRBV3-1 to TRBJ1-1; D is unclear. Germline V gives CDR1 LGHDT, CDR2 YNNKEL (reference sequence). The CDR3 loop spans 13 amino acids.